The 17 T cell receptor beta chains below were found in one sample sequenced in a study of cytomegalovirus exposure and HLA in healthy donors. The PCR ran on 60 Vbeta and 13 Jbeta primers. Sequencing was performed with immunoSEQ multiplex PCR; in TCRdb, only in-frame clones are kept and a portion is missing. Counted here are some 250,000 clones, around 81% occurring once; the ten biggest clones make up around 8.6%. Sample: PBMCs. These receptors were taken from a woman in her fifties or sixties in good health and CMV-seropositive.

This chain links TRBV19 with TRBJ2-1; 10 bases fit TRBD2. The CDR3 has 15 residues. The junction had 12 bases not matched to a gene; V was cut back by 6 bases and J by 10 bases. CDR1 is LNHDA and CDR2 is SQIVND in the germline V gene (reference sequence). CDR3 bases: TGTGCCAGTAGGCGACCGAGCGGGAGGGCCATCGAGCAGTTCTTC. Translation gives CASRRPSGRAIEQFF.

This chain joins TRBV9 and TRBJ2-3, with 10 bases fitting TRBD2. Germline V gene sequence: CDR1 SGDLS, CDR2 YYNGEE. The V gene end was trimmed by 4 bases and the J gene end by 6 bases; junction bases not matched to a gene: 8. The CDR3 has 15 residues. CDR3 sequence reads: CASSPQAGGPDTQYF. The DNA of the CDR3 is TGTGCCAGCAGCCCTCAAGCGGGAGGGCCGGATACGCAGTATTTT.

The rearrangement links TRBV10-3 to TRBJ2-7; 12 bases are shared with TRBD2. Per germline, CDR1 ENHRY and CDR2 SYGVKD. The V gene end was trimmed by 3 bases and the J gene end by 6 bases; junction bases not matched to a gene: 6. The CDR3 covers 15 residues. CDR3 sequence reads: CAISDPSGRAIEQYF. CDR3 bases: TGTGCCATCAGTGACCCTAGCGGGAGGGCCATCGAGCAGTACTTC.

This chain's CDR3 is CASSESLLANYGYTF. The CDR3 DNA reads TGTGCCAGCAGTGAGTCCCTCTTAGCTAACTATGGCTACACCTTC. This chain links TRBV6-1 with TRBJ1-2; D unclear. The V gene's germline CDR1 is MNHNS and CDR2 SASEGT. This CDR3 has 15 amino acids. V shed 3 bases and J shed 0 bases, with 11 bases lying between them.

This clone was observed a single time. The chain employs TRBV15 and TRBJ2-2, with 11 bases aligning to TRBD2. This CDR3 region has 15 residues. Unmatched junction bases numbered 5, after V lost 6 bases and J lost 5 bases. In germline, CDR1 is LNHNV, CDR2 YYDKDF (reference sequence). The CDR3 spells CATSNSGRVTGELFF. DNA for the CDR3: TGTGCCACCAGTAATAGCGGGAGGGTTACCGGGGAGCTGTTTTTT.

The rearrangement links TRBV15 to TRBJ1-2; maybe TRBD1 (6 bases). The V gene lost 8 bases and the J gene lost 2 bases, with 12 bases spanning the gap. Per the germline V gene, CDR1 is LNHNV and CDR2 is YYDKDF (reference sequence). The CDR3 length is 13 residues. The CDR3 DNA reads TGTGCCACCCAGGACAGACGAAACTATGGCTACACCTTC. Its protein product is CATQDRRNYGYTF.

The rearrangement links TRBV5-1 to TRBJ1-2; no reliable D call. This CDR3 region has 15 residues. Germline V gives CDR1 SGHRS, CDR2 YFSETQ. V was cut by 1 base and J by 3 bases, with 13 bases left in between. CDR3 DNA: TGCGCCAGCAGCTTGTCCACGGGGAAGGACTATGGCTACACCTTC. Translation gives CASSLSTGKDYGYTF.

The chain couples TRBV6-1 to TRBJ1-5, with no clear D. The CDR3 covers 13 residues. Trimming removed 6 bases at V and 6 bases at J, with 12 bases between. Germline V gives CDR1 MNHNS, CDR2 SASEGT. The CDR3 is CASRAGFGQPQHF. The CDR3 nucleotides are TGTGCCAGCAGGGCGGGGTTTGGTCAGCCCCAGCATTTT.

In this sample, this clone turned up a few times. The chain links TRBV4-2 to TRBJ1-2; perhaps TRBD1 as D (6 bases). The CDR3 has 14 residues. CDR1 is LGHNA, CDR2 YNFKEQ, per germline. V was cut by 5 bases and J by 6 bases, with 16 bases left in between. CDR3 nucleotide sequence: TGTGCCAGCAGCGAACAGGGTGCTGCGGATGGCTACACCTTC. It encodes CASSEQGAADGYTF.

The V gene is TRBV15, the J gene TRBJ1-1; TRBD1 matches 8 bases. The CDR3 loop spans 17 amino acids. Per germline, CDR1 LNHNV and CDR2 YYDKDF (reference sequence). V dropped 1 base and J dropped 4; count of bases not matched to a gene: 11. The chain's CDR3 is CATSRGLPGQGGTEAFF. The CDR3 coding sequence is TGTGCCACCAGCAGAGGGCTACCCGGACAGGGAGGCACTGAAGCTTTCTTT.

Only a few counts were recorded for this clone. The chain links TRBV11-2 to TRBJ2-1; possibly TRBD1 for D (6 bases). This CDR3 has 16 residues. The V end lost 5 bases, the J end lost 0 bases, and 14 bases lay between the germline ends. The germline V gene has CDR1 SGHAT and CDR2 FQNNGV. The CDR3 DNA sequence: TGTGCCAGCAGCCCTAGGGGGATCAGCTCCTACAATGAGCAGTTCTTC. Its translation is CASSPRGISSYNEQFF.

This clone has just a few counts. CDR3 amino acids: CASSIGGDGAEAFF. The DNA for the CDR3 is TGTGCCAGTAGTATTGGGGGGGATGGGGCTGAAGCTTTCTTT. The chain recombines TRBV19 with TRBJ1-1, with D perhaps matching TRBD1 (5 bases). V shed 3 bases and J shed 6 bases, with 14 bases lying between them. The CDR3 length is 14 residues. Germline V gene data show CDR1 as LNHDA and CDR2 as SQIVND (reference sequence).

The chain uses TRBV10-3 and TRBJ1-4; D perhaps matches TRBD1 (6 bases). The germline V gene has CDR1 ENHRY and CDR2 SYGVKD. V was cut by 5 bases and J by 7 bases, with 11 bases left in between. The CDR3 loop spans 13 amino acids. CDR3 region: CAISPQGGEKLFF. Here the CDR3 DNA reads TGTGCCATCAGTCCACAGGGCGGTGAAAAACTGTTTTTT.

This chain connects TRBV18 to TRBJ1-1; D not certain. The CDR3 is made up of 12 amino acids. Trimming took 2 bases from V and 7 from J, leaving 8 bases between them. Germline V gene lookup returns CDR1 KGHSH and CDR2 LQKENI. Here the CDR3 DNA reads TGTGCCAGCTCACCAGATTTGAGTGAAGCTTTCTTT. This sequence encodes CASSPDLSEAFF.

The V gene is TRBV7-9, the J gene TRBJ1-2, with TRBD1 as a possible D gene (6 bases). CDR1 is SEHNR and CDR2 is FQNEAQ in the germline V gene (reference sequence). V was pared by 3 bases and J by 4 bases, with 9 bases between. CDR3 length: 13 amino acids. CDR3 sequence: CASSLDSVYGYTF. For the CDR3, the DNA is TGTGCCAGCAGCTTGGACAGTGTCTATGGCTACACCTTC.

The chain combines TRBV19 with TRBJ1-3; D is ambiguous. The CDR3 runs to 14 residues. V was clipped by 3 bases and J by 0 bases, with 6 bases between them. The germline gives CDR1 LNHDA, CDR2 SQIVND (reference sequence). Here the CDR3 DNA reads TGTGCCAGTAGTATCCCAGGCTCTGGAAACACCATATATTTT. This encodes CASSIPGSGNTIYF.

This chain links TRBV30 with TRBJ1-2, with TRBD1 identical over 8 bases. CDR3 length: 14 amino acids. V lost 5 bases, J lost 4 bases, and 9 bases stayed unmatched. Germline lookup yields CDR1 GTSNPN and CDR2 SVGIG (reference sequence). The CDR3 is CAWLNRGTPYGYTF. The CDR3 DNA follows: TGTGCCTGGCTCAACAGGGGGACCCCCTATGGCTACACCTTC.